This T cell receptor (beta chain) originates from a study of T cells in Graves' hyperthyroidism and ophthalmopathy. Study information: Peripheral blood was taken when the disease was first diagnosed, before any treatment began. Whole-study findings and limits: Within blood appeared most thyroid clonotypes that had expanded above 0.001.

From RNA transcripts, TCR beta CDR3 regions were amplified. A first-round RT-PCR of the TCR CDR3 used the HTBI primer set. MiXCR, run by TCRdb on the multiplex PCR reads, gives a single entry per CDR3 protein. The sample has about 360,000 distinct CDR3 sequences; around 13% are singletons. This clonotype was counted at least ten times. The antigen remains undetermined. Thyroid ultrasound, orbital computed tomography, clinical symptoms, and serum thyroxine and TRAb underpinned diagnoses. V shed 4 bases, J shed 4 bases, and the junction held 10 bases outside the gene matches. The germline V gene encodes CDR1 SGHTA and CDR2 FQGNSA. This CDR3 contains 16 residues.

The sequenced sample was blood. The sequence derives from a woman aged 18-29 years with Graves' hyperthyroidism. The genes are TRBV7-2 and TRBJ2-1; 7 bases match TRBD1. The CDR3 protein is CASSYRSGTEYNEQFF. CDR3 sequence (DNA): TGTGCCAGCAGCTACCGATCCGGGACAGAATACAATGAGCAGTTCTTC.